This paragraph covers one TCR beta chain sequence. The antigen remains unidentified. In building TCR beta libraries, iRepertoire HTBI primers were used together with Arm-PCR of CDR3 regions. Each CDR3 protein is one row after TCRdb ran MiXCR on the multiplex PCR reads. The table shows a few hundred thousand distinct CDR3 sequences, with roughly 18% occurring only once. This entry comes from a study of regulatory T cells in long-lasting Graves disease. Notes on the study in general: Relative to newly diagnosed Graves' patients, persistent ones had lower TCR diversity.

Time point: newly diagnosed GD, antithyroid drugs for less than 3 months. From RNA extracted from PBMCs, the TCR library was made. This sample was also put to use in a study of T cells in Graves' hyperthyroidism and ophthalmopathy. That report notes: The HTBI primer set drove a first-round RT-PCR of the TCR CDR3.

Sequencing was performed on peripheral blood mononuclear cells (PBMCs), taken at new diagnosis, from a patient treated with antithyroid drugs. This TCR was sampled from a woman aged 30 to 39 with Graves disease.

The CDR3 bases are TGTGCCAGCAGCCATCGGGACAGGGGAGATGAAAAACTGTTTTTT. This encodes CASSHRDRGDEKLFF. The chain links TRBV3-1 to TRBJ1-4; TRBD1 agrees at 10 bases. The V and J ends lost 3 bases and 6 bases, in that order; junction bases with no gene match: 4. The germline V gene has CDR1 LGHDT and CDR2 YNNKEL (reference sequence). The CDR3 extends over 15 amino acids.